Following are 5 T cell receptor beta chains from one sample sequenced in a study of human T cells and chemical hapten exposure. TCRdb fed the RACE reads into MiXCR, producing one record per CDR3 protein. The table lists about 60,000 distinct CDR3 sequences, around 9.3% of them singletons. This sample's time point: patch test 1, 2 weeks after DPC sensitization. Treatment meaning: therapeutic diphenylcyclopropenone sensitization with weekly scalp DPC. This specimen consisted of whole blood, obtained in connection with sensitization to the hapten diphenylcyclopropenone (DPC). The source is a woman between 35 and 50 years old with alopecia areata. Some clones in this sample may be carry-over from other donors' samples.

This clonotype was seen only a few times. The rearrangement uses TRBV7-3 and TRBJ2-3; D is perhaps TRBD2 (7 bases). Germline values: CDR1 SGHTA, CDR2 FQGTGA. V was pared by 2 bases and J by 2 bases, with 8 bases between. The length of the CDR3 is 14 residues. CDR3 DNA: TGTGCCAGCAGCTTAGGGGGGGCCACAGATACGCAGTATTTT. Translating it yields CASSLGGATDTQYF.

This clonotype was observed at least ten times. The chain has TRBV20-1 and TRBJ1-2; D gene ambiguous. This CDR3 has 16 residues. V was clipped by 0 bases and J by 5 bases, with 19 bases between them. Germline V gene sequence: CDR1 DFQATT, CDR2 SNEGSKA (reference sequence). The CDR3 is CSARDPTDGDSYGYTF. In DNA form, the CDR3 reads TGCAGTGCTAGAGATCCTACGGACGGAGATTCATATGGCTACACCTTC.

This clonotype was counted at least ten times. The chain links TRBV6-2 or TRBV6-3 to TRBJ2-5; TRBD1 matches at 8 bases. V shed 5 bases, J shed 5 bases, and the junction held 10 bases outside the gene matches. CDR3 length: 15 residues. Per the germline V gene, CDR1 is MNHEY and CDR2 is SVGEGT. CDR3 residues: CASSRDRSTVETQYF. In DNA, the CDR3 is TGTGCCAGCAGTCGGGACAGGTCGACAGTGGAGACCCAGTACTTC.

This sequence joins TRBV25-1 and TRBJ1-2, with 8 bases lining up with TRBD1. CDR3 length: 11 amino acids. Germline lookup yields CDR1 MGHDK and CDR2 SYGVNS. V was pared by 6 bases and J by 6 bases, with 0 bases of the junction left unmatched. As DNA, the CDR3 is TGTGCCAGCAGACAGGGGGATGGCTACACCTTC. This translates into CASRQGDGYTF.

This clonotype has ten or more counts. The gene calls are TRBV28 and TRBJ2-3; D gene unclear. Trimming removed 4 bases at V and 1 base at J, with 6 bases between. This CDR3 has 13 amino acids. From germline, CDR1 is MDHEN and CDR2 SYDVKM. The CDR3: CASSSIRTDTQYF. CDR3 in DNA: TGTGCCAGCAGTTCTATACGCACAGATACGCAGTATTTT. The entire variable domain, with the rest obtained from reference TRBV28 and TRBJ2-3, is as follows: DVKVTQSSRYLVKRTGEKVFLECVQDMDHENMFWYRQDPGLGLRLIYFSYDVKMKEKGDIPEGYSVSREKKERFSLILESASTNQTSMYLCASSSIRTDTQYFGPGTRLTVL.